A single sample is the source of the 30 T cell receptor beta chains below, sequenced in a study of cytomegalovirus exposure and HLA in healthy donors. Data came from immunoSEQ multiplex PCR; TCRdb stores just in-frame clones and leaves some out. The table has fewer than 70,000 clones, approximately 96% seen once. Sequenced: PBMCs. Receptors were obtained from a man aged 18 to 30 in good health and CMV-seronegative.

The chain is built from TRBV2 and TRBJ2-1, with TRBD2 matching over 10 bases. The CDR3 has 16 amino acids. With 8 bases clipped from V and 2 bases from J, the junction kept 9 bases outside the gene matches. CDR1 and CDR2 from the germline V gene are SNHLY and FYNNEI. The chain's CDR3 is CASAATGLAAYNEQFF. Written as DNA, the CDR3 is TGTGCCAGCGCAGCTACCGGACTAGCGGCCTACAATGAGCAGTTCTTC.

The chain recombines TRBV10-3 with TRBJ1-5, with D unclear. V was shortened by 10 bases and J by 4 bases, with 14 bases between the two germline ends. Germline values: CDR1 ENHRY, CDR2 SYGVKD. This CDR3 spans 13 amino acids. The CDR3 reads CATSGIANQPQHF. In nucleotides, the CDR3 is TGTGCCACATCGGGGATCGCGAATCAGCCCCAGCATTTT.

This sequence joins TRBV7-9 and TRBJ2-7; D might be TRBD2 (6 bases). Germline V gene lookup returns CDR1 SEHNR and CDR2 FQNEAQ (reference sequence). CDR3 length equals 14 residues. V was clipped by 4 bases and J by 4 bases, with 14 bases between them. This CDR3 is CASSSTGTGYEQYF. CDR3 nucleotide sequence: TGTGCCAGCAGCTCAACCGGGACTGGGTACGAGCAGTACTTC. The variable domain in full, with the rest retrieved from reference TRBV7-9 and TRBJ2-7, is DTGVSQNPRHKITKRGQNVTFRCDPISEHNRLYWYRQTLGQGPEFLTYFQNEAQLEKSRLLSDRFSAERPKGSFSTLEIQRTEQGDSAMYLCASSSTGTGYEQYFGPGTRLTVT.

The chain uses TRBV28 and TRBJ2-3; D perhaps matches TRBD2 (5 bases). CDR1 and CDR2 from the germline V gene are MDHEN and SYDVKM. The CDR3 runs 15 residues. With 2 bases removed from V and 11 bases from J, the gap between germline ends came to 20 bases. CDR3 DNA: TGTGCCAGCAGTTTACGTGGGTCGCTAGCCCCTTTGCAGTATTTT. Translation: CASSLRGSLAPLQYF.

The chain recombines TRBV2 with TRBJ2-7, with unresolved D. The CDR3 loop spans 13 amino acids. The germline V and J ends were trimmed by 5 bases and 2 bases, with 10 bases remaining between them. In germline, CDR1 is SNHLY, CDR2 FYNNEI. The CDR3 nucleotides are TGTGCCAGCAGTAGTCAGATCCCCTACGAGCAGTACTTC. This translates into CASSSQIPYEQYF.

The chain links TRBV5-5 to TRBJ2-7, with a weak D call TRBD2 (6 bases). The CDR3 covers 16 residues. V was shortened by 0 bases and J by 3 bases, with 16 bases between the two germline ends. The germline V gene has CDR1 SGHKS and CDR2 YYEKEE (reference sequence). The CDR3: CASSLGGGGTYYEQYF. CDR3 nucleotides: TGTGCCAGCAGCTTGGGGGGAGGAGGGACCTACTACGAGCAGTACTTC.

The chain employs TRBV28 and TRBJ2-3; 8 bases match TRBD2. The length of the CDR3 is 19 residues. Germline CDR1 reads MDHEN; CDR2 reads SYDVKM. Trimming cost V 3 bases and J 2 bases; bases outside gene matches: 16. The CDR3 DNA sequence: TGTGCCAGCAGTTTCCCCTTAGCGGGGCCCTTTCGAGACACAGATACGCAGTATTTT. It yields the protein CASSFPLAGPFRDTDTQYF.

The chain links TRBV10-1 to TRBJ2-3; perhaps TRBD2 as D (6 bases). V lost 10 bases to trimming and J lost 3 bases, with 23 bases between them. CDR1 WNHNN and CDR2 SYGVQD come from the germline V gene (reference sequence). The CDR3 spans 16 residues. CDR3 bases: TGCGCCAAAACCCCCCGGACCCTCGCGGGGACAGATACGCAGTATTTT. Translation gives CAKTPRTLAGTDTQYF.

This clone was detected only a few times. V gene TRBV5-1 combines with J gene TRBJ2-1; the D gene is possibly TRBD2 (6 bases). Germline V lookup: CDR1 SGHRS, CDR2 YFSETQ. The V gene lost 4 bases and the J gene lost 7 bases, with 18 bases spanning the gap. The CDR3 extends over 15 amino acids. CDR3 sequence (DNA): TGCGCCAGCAGCATAGGACTAAGGGAATATAATGAGCAGTTCTTC. As protein: CASSIGLREYNEQFF.

The V gene is TRBV7-9, the J gene TRBJ2-3, with D maybe TRBD1 (5 bases). Trimming cost V 0 bases and J 4 bases, with 8 bases left between them. Germline V CDR1 and CDR2: SEHNR, FQNEAQ (reference sequence). The CDR3 contains 14 residues. The CDR3 loop reads CASSLAEGADTQYF. DNA of the CDR3: TGTGCCAGCAGCTTAGCGGAAGGGGCAGATACGCAGTATTTT.

This clone has a single count. The rearrangement links TRBV7-9 to TRBJ2-1; TRBD1 aligns across 7 bases. The CDR3 runs 16 residues. Trimming removed 1 base from V and 5 bases from J; junction bases left unmatched: 8. Germline-derived CDR1 and CDR2 are SEHNR and FQNEAQ (reference sequence). CDR3 sequence: CASSLVGQVPHNEQFF. The DNA for the CDR3 is TGTGCCAGCAGCTTAGTCGGACAGGTTCCCCACAATGAGCAGTTCTTC.

The chain couples TRBV2 to TRBJ2-1, with 10 bases matching TRBD2. This CDR3 comprises 14 residues. Germline trimming cut 9 bases from V and 1 base from J; bases unmatched to any gene: 3. Germline CDR1 SNHLY, CDR2 FYNNEI. The CDR3 region has the DNA TGTGCCAGTCAGCGGGAGGGGTCCTACAATGAGCAGTTCTTC. Its protein is CASQREGSYNEQFF.

The rearrangement uses TRBV2 and TRBJ2-3; unclear D gene. Per the germline V gene, CDR1 is SNHLY and CDR2 is FYNNEI. This CDR3 has 14 amino acids. V was cut by 4 bases and J by 6 bases, with 14 bases left in between. This CDR3 reads CASSGRNDRDTQYF. In DNA, the CDR3 is TGTGCCAGCAGTGGCCGAAACGATCGGGATACGCAGTATTTT.

The J gene is TRBJ2-7, the V gene TRBV11-2, with TRBD2 matching over 9 bases. Losses at the gene ends were 4 bases for V and 0 bases for J; bases not matched to a gene: 7. Germline values: CDR1 SGHAT, CDR2 FQNNGV. CDR3 size: 16 residues. The CDR3 here is CASSSPSGTSSYEQYF. CDR3 coding DNA: TGTGCCAGCAGCTCCCCTAGCGGGACGAGCTCCTACGAGCAGTACTTC.

This clone has just one count. The chain employs TRBV27 and TRBJ1-2, with 7 bases identical to TRBD1. The CDR3 consists of 12 residues. The V segment lost 10 bases and the J segment 6 bases; nucleotides outside the gene matches: 8. Germline CDR1 is MNHEY and CDR2 is SMNVEV (reference sequence). This CDR3 reads CATGQSINGYTF. The CDR3 coding sequence is TGTGCCACGGGACAGAGTATAAATGGCTACACCTTC.

The CDR3 is CASSVGPGSADTQYF. The CDR3 DNA follows: TGTGCCAGCAGCGTAGGCCCCGGGAGTGCAGATACGCAGTATTTT. The rearrangement links TRBV9 to TRBJ2-3, with D maybe TRBD2 (6 bases). V lost 0 bases and J 4 bases, leaving 12 bases between the germline ends. Germline V gene lookup returns CDR1 SGDLS and CDR2 YYNGEE. The CDR3 sequence is 15 residues long.

This chain joins TRBV10-2 and TRBJ2-7; D might be TRBD2 (6 bases). The CDR3 loop spans 11 amino acids. V gave up 10 bases and J gave up 3 bases, with 10 bases separating them. Germline V lookup: CDR1 WSHSY, CDR2 SAAADI. The CDR3 sequence is CATGAGYEQYF. CDR3 DNA sequence: TGCGCCACTGGAGCGGGCTACGAGCAGTACTTC.

This rearrangement joins TRBV15 to TRBJ2-3; 7 bases are shared with TRBD2. V dropped 0 bases and J dropped 12; count of bases not matched to a gene: 3. This CDR3 is built from 12 residues. Germline lookup yields CDR1 LNHNV and CDR2 YYDKDF (reference sequence). The CDR3 protein is CATSRDGGSQYF. In DNA form, the CDR3 reads TGTGCCACCAGCAGAGATGGCGGGAGTCAGTATTTT.

This clone is a singleton in its sample. The CDR3: CASSGGESGANVLTF. DNA for the CDR3: TGCGCCAGCAGCGGGGGGGAGTCTGGGGCCAACGTCCTGACTTTC. This chain connects TRBV5-1 to TRBJ2-6, with 7 bases lining up with TRBD2. Germline CDR1 reads SGHRS; CDR2 reads YFSETQ. After removal of 4 bases from V and 1 base from J, the junction contained 2 bases not matched to a gene. The CDR3 has 15 amino acids. Full variable domain (remainder filled in from reference TRBV5-1 and TRBJ2-6): KAGVTQTPRYLIKTRGQQVTLSCSPISGHRSVSWYQQTPGQGLQFLFEYFSETQRNKGNFPGRFSGRQFSNSRSEMNVSTLELGDSALYLCASSGGESGANVLTFGAGSRLTVL.

This clone appeared a single time. For the CDR3, the DNA is TGTGCCAGCAGCGTAGAGGGGAGGACGCAAGAGACCCAGTACTTC. It yields the protein CASSVEGRTQETQYF. The chain employs TRBV9 and TRBJ2-5; D possibly corresponds to TRBD2 (6 bases). The V and J ends lost 0 bases and 2 bases respectively, with 11 bases between them. CDR3 length: 15 residues. Germline CDR1 and CDR2: SGDLS and YYNGEE. Filled out from reference TRBV9 and TRBJ2-5, the complete variable domain reads DSGVTQTPKHLITATGQRVTLRCSPRSGDLSVYWYQQSLDQGLQFLIQYYNGEERAKGNILERFSAQQFPDLHSELNLSSLELGDSALYFCASSVEGRTQETQYFGPGTRLLVL.

This chain links TRBV5-1 with TRBJ2-3; 16 nucleotides agree with TRBD2. The V segment lost 5 bases and the J segment 6 bases; nucleotides outside the gene matches: 6. The CDR3 contains 16 residues. CDR1 and CDR2 from the germline V gene are SGHRS and YFSETQ. CDR3 amino acids: CASSRGTSGRADTQYF. The CDR3 coding sequence is TGCGCCAGCAGTCGTGGGACTAGCGGGAGGGCCGATACGCAGTATTTT.

This chain connects TRBV11-2 to TRBJ1-5; D remains ambiguous. V gave up 2 bases and J gave up 5 bases, with 13 bases separating them. This CDR3 has 15 amino acids. Per germline, CDR1 SGHAT and CDR2 FQNNGV. The CDR3 DNA reads as TGTGCCAGCAGCTTAAATGCAGGCGCGTATCAGCCCCAGCATTTT. Its protein is CASSLNAGAYQPQHF.

The J gene is TRBJ1-5, the V gene TRBV19; D not certain. Germline assignment: CDR1 LNHDA and CDR2 SQIVND (reference sequence). Trimming took 4 bases from V and 6 from J, leaving 19 bases between them. The CDR3 extends over 16 amino acids. CDR3 nucleotides: TGTGCCAGTAGTACGAGAGCCCTAGAACGAGGTCAGCCCCAGCATTTT. Encoded protein: CASSTRALERGQPQHF.

The chain employs TRBV7-2 and TRBJ2-1; D is perhaps TRBD1 (5 bases). V was cut by 5 bases and J by 9 bases, with 14 bases left in between. Per the germline V gene, CDR1 is SGHTA and CDR2 is FQGNSA. The CDR3 covers 13 residues. The CDR3: CASSGALRGEQFF. The CDR3 bases are TGTGCCAGCAGCGGGGCGTTGCGTGGTGAGCAGTTCTTC. The full variable domain, in which reference TRBV7-2 and TRBJ2-1 provide the parts outside the CDR3, is GAGVSQSPSNKVTEKGKDVELRCDPISGHTALYWYRQSLGQGLEFLIYFQGNSAPDKSGLPSDRFSAERTGGSVSTLTIQRTQQEDSAVYLCASSGALRGEQFFGPGTRLTVL.

This clone was detected once. The CDR3 nucleotides read TGCGCCAGCCGACAGGGTGGCACTGAAGCTTTCTTT. It translates to CASRQGGTEAFF. The V gene is TRBV5-1, the J gene TRBJ1-1; 7 bases align to TRBD1. CDR1 is SGHRS and CDR2 is YFSETQ in the germline V gene. Trimming took 7 bases from V and 4 from J; bases not matched to a gene: 4. The CDR3 contains 12 residues.

The gene calls are TRBV19 and TRBJ2-7; 9 positions agree with TRBD1. The J segment lost 2 bases and the V segment lost 6 bases, leaving 8 bases of the junction unmatched. The CDR3 totals 15 residues. From germline, CDR1 is LNHDA and CDR2 SQIVND (reference sequence). CDR3 DNA: TGTGCCAGTAGCCCGGGACAGGGACCCACCTACGAGCAGTACTTC. Protein: CASSPGQGPTYEQYF.

The V call is TRBV7-9, the J call TRBJ2-4; the match to TRBD2 covers 8 bases. The CDR3 is made up of 16 amino acids. V lost 5 bases, J lost 3 bases, and 9 bases stayed unmatched. Per the germline V gene, CDR1 is SEHNR and CDR2 is FQNEAQ (reference sequence). The CDR3 sequence: CASSPTTSGVKNIQYF. DNA for the CDR3: TGTGCCAGCAGCCCAACAACTAGCGGAGTCAAAAACATTCAGTACTTC.

J is TRBJ2-2 and V is TRBV5-1; tentatively, D is TRBD1 (6 bases). V was trimmed by 4 bases and J by 4 bases, leaving 17 bases between them. Germline CDR1 SGHRS, CDR2 YFSETQ. CDR3 length: 16 amino acids. CDR3 in DNA: TGCGCCAGCAGCATATCCGGGACACCCATCACCGGGGAGCTGTTTTTT. The encoded protein is CASSISGTPITGELFF.

The chain links TRBV29-1 to TRBJ1-3; possible D gene TRBD1, 6 bases. The CDR3 is 15 amino acids. Germline CDR1 reads SQVTM; CDR2 reads ANQGSEA. V shed 5 bases and J shed 0 bases, with 14 bases lying between them. The CDR3 loop reads CSVHGQSLSGNTIYF. In DNA form, the CDR3 reads TGCAGCGTTCACGGACAGTCCCTCTCTGGAAACACCATATATTTT. Full variable domain (rest looked up from reference TRBV29-1 and TRBJ1-3): SAVISQKPSRDICQRGTSLTIQCQVDSQVTMMFWYRQQPGQSLTLIATANQGSEATYESGFVIDKFPISRPNLTFSTLTVSNMSPEDSSIYLCSVHGQSLSGNTIYFGEGSWLTVV.

As to this clone: Other DNA sequences in the same sample also yield this CDR3. J is TRBJ2-7 and V is TRBV7-9; the D gene is possibly TRBD2 (5 bases). Germline V gene lookup returns CDR1 SEHNR and CDR2 FQNEAQ (reference sequence). The CDR3 contains 12 residues. Trimming removed 3 bases at V and 3 bases at J, with 6 bases between. The CDR3 protein is CASSLGSYEQYF. The CDR3 nucleotides are TGTGCCAGCAGCTTGGGGAGCTACGAGCAGTACTTC.